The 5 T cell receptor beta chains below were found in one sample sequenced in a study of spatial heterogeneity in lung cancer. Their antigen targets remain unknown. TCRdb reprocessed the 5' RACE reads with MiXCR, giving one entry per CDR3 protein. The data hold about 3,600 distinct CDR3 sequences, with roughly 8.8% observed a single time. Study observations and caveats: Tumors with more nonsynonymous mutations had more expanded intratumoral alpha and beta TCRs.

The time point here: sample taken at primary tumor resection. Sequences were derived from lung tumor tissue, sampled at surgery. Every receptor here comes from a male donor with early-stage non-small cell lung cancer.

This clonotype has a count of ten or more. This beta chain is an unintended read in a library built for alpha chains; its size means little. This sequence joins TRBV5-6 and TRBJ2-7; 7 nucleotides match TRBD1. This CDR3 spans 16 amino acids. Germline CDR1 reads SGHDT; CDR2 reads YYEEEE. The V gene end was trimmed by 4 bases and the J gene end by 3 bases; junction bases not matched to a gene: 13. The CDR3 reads CASSRLATGKDYEQYF. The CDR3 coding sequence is TGTGCCAGCAGCCGTTTGGCGACAGGGAAGGACTACGAGCAGTACTTC.

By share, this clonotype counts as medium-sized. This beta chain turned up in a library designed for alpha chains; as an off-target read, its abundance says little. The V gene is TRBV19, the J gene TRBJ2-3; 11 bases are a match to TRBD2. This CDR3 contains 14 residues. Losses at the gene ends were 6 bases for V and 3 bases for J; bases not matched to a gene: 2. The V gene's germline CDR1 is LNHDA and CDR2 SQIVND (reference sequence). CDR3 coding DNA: TGTGCCAGTAGGAGGACTAGCGGGACAGATACGCAGTATTTT. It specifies CASRRTSGTDTQYF.

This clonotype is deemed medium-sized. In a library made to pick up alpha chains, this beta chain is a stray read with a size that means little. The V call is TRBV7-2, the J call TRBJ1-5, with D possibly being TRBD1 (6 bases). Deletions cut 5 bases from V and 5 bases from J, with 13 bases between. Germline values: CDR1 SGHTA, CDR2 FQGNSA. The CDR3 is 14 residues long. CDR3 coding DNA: TGTGCCAGCAGCCAAAGTGGACAGCATCAGCCCCAGCATTTT. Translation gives CASSQSGQHQPQHF.

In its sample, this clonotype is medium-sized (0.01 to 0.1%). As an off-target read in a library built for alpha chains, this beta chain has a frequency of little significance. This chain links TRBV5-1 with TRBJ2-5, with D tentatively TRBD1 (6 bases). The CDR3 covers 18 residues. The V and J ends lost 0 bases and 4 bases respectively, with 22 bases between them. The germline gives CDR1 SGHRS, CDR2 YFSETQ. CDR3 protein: CASSLGGDTHLRGETQYF. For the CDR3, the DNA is TGCGCCAGCAGCTTGGGTGGGGACACTCACCTGAGAGGAGAGACCCAGTACTTC.

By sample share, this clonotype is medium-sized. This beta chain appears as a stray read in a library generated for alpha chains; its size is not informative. Here the CDR3 reads CATSRGGTSSGELFF. The CDR3 bases are TGTGCCACCAGCAGAGGGGGGACTTCTTCCGGGGAGCTGTTTTTT. The chain combines TRBV15 with TRBJ2-2; tentatively, D is TRBD2 (6 bases). V lost 1 base to trimming and J lost 6 bases, with 12 bases between them. The CDR3 runs to 15 residues. In germline, CDR1 is LNHNV, CDR2 YYDKDF (reference sequence). The whole variable domain, filled in from reference TRBV15 and TRBJ2-2, reads DAMVIQNPRYQVTQFGKPVTLSCSQTLNHNVMYWYQQKSSQAPKLLFHYYDKDFNNEADTPDNFQSRRPNTSFCFLDIRSPGLGDTAMYLCATSRGGTSSGELFFGEGSRLTVL.